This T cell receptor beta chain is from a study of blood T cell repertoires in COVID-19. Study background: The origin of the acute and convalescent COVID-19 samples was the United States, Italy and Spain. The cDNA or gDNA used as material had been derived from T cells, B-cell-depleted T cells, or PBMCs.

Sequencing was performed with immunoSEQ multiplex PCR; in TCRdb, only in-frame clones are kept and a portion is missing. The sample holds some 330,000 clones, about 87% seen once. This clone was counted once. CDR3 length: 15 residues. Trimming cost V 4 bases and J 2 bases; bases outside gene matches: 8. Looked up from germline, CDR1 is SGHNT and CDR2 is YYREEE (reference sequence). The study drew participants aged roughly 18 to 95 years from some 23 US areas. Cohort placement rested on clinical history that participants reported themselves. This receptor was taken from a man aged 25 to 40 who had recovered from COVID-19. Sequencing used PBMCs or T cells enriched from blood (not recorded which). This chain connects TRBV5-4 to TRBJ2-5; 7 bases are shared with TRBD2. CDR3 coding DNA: TGTGCCAGCAGCAGCCGGGACTACCTTCAAGAGACCCAGTACTTC. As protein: CASSSRDYLQETQYF.